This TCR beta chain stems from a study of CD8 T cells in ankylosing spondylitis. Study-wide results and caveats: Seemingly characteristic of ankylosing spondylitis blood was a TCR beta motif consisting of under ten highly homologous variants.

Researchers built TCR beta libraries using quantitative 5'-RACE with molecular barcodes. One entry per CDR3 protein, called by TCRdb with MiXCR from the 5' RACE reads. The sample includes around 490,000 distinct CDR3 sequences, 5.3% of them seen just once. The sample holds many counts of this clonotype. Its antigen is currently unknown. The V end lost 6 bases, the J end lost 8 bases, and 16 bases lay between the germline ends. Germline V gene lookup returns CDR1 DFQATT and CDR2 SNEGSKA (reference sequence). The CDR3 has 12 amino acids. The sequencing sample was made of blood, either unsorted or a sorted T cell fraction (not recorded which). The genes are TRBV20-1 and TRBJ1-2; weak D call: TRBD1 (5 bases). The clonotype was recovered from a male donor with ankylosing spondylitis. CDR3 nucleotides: TGCAGTGCGGTGGGGGGAGTAAGCGGCTACACCTTC. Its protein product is CSAVGGVSGYTF.